This note documents a single T cell receptor beta chain sequence. Per germline, CDR1 MNHNS and CDR2 SASEGT. The CDR3 loop spans 13 amino acids. The V gene lost 6 bases and the J gene lost 3 bases, with 12 bases spanning the gap. The data were taken from a study of radiotherapy plus CTLA-4 blockade in lung cancer. Some clones are missing from TCRdb's copy, which holds only in-frame ones; the method was immunoSEQ multiplex PCR. The sample consists of about 120,000 clones, about four fifths of them appearing once. The TCR comes from a human donor with non-small cell lung cancer who had a partial response to radiotherapy plus ipilimumab. The specimen comprised peripheral blood, sampled from a patient treated with radiotherapy plus ipilimumab. The V and J genes are TRBV6-1 and TRBJ2-7; weak D call: TRBD1 (5 bases). CDR3 residues: CASSQTDHYEQYF. The CDR3 nucleotides read TGTGCCAGCAGCCAGACAGACCACTACGAGCAGTACTTC.